This T cell receptor beta chain was obtained from a study of cytomegalovirus exposure and HLA in healthy donors. The germline gives CDR1 MGHRA, CDR2 YSYEKL. This CDR3 is 14 amino acids long. Deletions cut 0 bases from V and 7 bases from J, with 10 bases between. Study-wide points: In a later analysis, TCR beta V- and J-gene trimming showed a link to a missense DCLRE1C variant.

As concerns this clone: Its antigen is still unknown.

Use of 60 Vbeta and 13 Jbeta primers characterized the PCR. The data were produced by immunoSEQ multiplex PCR, yet TCRdb's version contains in-frame clones alone and is incomplete. This table holds around 68,000 clones, about 68% found once. This sequence joins TRBV4-1 and TRBJ1-5; TRBD1 might be the D (6 bases). This TCR was recovered from a woman aged 25-40 years in good health and CMV-seropositive. What was sequenced was PBMCs. CDR3 sequence reads: CASSQDPGEQPQHF. The DNA of the CDR3 is TGCGCCAGCAGCCAAGATCCAGGGGAGCAGCCCCAGCATTTT.